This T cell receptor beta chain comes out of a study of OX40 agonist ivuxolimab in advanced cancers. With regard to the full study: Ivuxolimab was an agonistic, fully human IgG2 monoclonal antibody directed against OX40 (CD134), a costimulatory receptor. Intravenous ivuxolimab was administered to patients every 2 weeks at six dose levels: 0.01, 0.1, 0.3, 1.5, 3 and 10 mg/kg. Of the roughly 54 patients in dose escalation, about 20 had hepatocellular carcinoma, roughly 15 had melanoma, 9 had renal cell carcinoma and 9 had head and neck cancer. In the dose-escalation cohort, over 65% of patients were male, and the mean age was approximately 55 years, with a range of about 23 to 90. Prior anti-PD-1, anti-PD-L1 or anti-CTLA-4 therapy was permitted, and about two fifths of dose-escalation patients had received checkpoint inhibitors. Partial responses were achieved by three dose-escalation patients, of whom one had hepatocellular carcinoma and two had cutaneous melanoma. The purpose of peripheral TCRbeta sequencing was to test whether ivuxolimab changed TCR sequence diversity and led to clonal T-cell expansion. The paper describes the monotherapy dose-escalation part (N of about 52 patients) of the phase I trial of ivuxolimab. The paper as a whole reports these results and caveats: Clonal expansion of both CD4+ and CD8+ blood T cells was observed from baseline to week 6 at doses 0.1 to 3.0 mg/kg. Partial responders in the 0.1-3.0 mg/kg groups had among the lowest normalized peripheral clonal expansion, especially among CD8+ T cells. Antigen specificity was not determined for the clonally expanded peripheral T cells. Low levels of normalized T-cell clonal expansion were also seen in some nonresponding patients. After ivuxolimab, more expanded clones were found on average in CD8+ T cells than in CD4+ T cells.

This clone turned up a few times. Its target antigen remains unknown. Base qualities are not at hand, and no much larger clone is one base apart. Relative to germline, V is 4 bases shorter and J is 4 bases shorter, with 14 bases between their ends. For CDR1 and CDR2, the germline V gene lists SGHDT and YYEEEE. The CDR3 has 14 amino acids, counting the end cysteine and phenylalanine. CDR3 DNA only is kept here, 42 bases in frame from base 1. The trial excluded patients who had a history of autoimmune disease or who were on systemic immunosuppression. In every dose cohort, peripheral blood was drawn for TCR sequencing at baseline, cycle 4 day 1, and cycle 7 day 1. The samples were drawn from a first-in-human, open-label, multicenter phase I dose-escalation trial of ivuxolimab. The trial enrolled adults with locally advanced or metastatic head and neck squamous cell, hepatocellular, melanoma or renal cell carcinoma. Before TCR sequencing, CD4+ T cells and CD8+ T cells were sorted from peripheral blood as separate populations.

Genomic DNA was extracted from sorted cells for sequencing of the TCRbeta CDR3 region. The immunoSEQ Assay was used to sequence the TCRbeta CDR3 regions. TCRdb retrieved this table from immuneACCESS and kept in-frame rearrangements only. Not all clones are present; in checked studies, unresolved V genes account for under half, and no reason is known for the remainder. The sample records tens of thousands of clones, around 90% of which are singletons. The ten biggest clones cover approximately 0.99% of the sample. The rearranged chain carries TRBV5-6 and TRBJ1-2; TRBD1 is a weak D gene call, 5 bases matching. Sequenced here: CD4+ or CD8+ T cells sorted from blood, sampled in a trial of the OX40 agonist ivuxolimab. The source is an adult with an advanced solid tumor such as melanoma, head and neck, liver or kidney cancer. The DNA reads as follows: TGTGCCAGCAGCCATAAAGGGGCTGCCTATGGCTACACCTTC. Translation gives CASSHKGAAYGYTF.